The sequence of this T cell receptor (beta chain) was determined in a study of monozygotic twins with inflammatory bowel disease. The study's findings and limits: Support for a single strong signal or clonotype associated with IBD was absent.

Note on this clonotype: Antigen: not known.

Germline V gene data show CDR1 as SGHDT and CDR2 as YYEEEE. The CDR3 runs 15 residues. Total RNA input per TCR library was 3,500 to 4,500 ng. From its re-call of the 5' RACE reads, TCRdb lists each CDR3 protein once, without DNA. The table counts approximately 420,000 distinct CDR3 sequences; 2% to 3% lies in the top ten. The TCR sequence derives from a human donor with ulcerative colitis or Crohn's disease, or a healthy co-twin of an affected twin (not recorded which). Specimen: blood. The chain employs TRBV5-6 and TRBJ2-7; the TCRdb call, TRBD2, lacks DNA for checking. The CDR3 sequence: CASRERPAESYEQYF.